This TCR beta chain was sequenced for a study of T cells in tuberculosis. J lost 8 bases, V lost 0 bases, and 14 bases had no gene match. In germline, CDR1 is SGHRS, CDR2 YFSETQ. The CDR3 spans 18 residues. Assay: immunoSEQ multiplex PCR; the TCRdb copy retains only in-frame clones and omits some. The sample yields fewer than 35,000 clones, around 86% seen once. The time point is: new active TB diagnosis, blood taken before or within 7 days of starting treatment. Specimen: PBMCs, collected at tuberculosis diagnosis. This TCR came from an adult with tuberculosis. This chain connects TRBV5-1 to TRBJ2-2; 9 bases match TRBD2. In DNA, the CDR3 is TGCGCCAGCAGCTTGGCCGGTAGCGGGAGCTTCTCGGTGGGGGAGCTGTTTTTT. Its protein is CASSLAGSGSFSVGELFF.